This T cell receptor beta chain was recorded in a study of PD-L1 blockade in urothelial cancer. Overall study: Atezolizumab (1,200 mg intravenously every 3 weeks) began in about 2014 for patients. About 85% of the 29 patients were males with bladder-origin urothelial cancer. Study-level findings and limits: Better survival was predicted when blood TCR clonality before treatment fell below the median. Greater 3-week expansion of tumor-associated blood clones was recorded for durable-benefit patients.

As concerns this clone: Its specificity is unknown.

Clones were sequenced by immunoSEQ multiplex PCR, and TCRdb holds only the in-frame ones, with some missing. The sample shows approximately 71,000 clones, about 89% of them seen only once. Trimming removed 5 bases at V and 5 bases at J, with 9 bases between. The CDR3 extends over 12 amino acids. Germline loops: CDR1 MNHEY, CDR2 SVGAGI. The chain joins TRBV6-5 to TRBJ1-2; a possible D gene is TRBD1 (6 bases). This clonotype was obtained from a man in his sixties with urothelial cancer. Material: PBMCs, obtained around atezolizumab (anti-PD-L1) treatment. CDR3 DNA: TGTGCCAGCAGTATCCAGGGGTATGGCTACACCTTC. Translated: CASSIQGYGYTF.